This entry concerns a single T cell receptor beta chain. Antigen: not known. This CDR3 region has 14 residues. Germline-derived CDR1 and CDR2 are LNHDA and SQIVND (reference sequence). Trimming cost V 3 bases and J 7 bases, with 13 bases left between them. Treatment meaning: roughly 20 received Ad26.COV2.S at low or high dose, single or two shots; about 5 received placebo; per-sample allocation not given. Repertoires come from day 63 after the first vaccine or placebo injection. Clones were read by immunoSEQ multiplex PCR, and TCRdb kept only the in-frame ones, dropping some. This sample yields 300,000 to 350,000 clones, of which around 85% are seen a single time; 2.1% belongs to the top ten. This specimen comes from a study of Ad26.COV2.S vaccination and SARS-CoV-2 variants. Study details: Into the muscle, Ad26.COV2.S was dosed once or twice, 56 days apart.

Study-wide points: Substantial breadth was reported for post-vaccination spike-specific CD8+ and CD4+ T cells.

The chain has TRBV19 and TRBJ1-5; the D gene is possibly TRBD1 (6 bases). This TCR was recovered from a person between 18 and 65 years old who received the Ad26.COV2.S COVID-19 vaccine or a placebo. This sample comprised peripheral blood, obtained in a trial of Ad26.COV2.S vaccine versus placebo. The CDR3 nucleotides read TGTGCCAGTAGTATGGGGGCTAGGGGGCAGCCCCAGCATTTT. Translated: CASSMGARGQPQHF.